One and the same sample provided the 18 T cell receptor beta chains below, sequenced in a study of blood T cell repertoires in COVID-19. Only in-frame clones appear in the TCRdb table, and some are missing; sequencing was by immunoSEQ multiplex PCR. The sample holds 90,000 to 130,000 clones, about two thirds seen once. Sequenced material: peripheral blood. The receptors derive from a woman between 40 and 50 years old with acute or convalescent COVID-19.

This clone was seen a handful of times. V is TRBV5-1 and J is TRBJ2-3; a weak D match, TRBD1 (6 bases). V lost 0 bases and J 8 bases, leaving 7 bases between the germline ends. The CDR3 length is 12 residues. Germline values: CDR1 SGHRS, CDR2 YFSETQ. In nucleotides, the CDR3 is TGCGCCAGCAGCTTGGAAGGGGGTACGCAGTATTTT. This codes for CASSLEGGTQYF. The complete variable domain, with remaining parts taken from reference TRBV5-1 and TRBJ2-3, reads KAGVTQTPRYLIKTRGQQVTLSCSPISGHRSVSWYQQTPGQGLQFLFEYFSETQRNKGNFPGRFSGRQFSNSRSEMNVSTLELGDSALYLCASSLEGGTQYFGPGTRLTVL.

The chain carries TRBV2 and TRBJ2-1; the match to TRBD2 covers 8 bases. Germline CDR1 is SNHLY and CDR2 is FYNNEI. The CDR3 contains 14 residues. Trimming at V came to 5 bases and at J to 9 bases, leaving 9 bases not matched to a gene. The CDR3 bases are TGTGCCAGCAGTCCGGGACTAGGGGAGAGTGAGCAGTTCTTC. This encodes CASSPGLGESEQFF.

In its sample, this clone was seen a few times. This sequence joins TRBV27 and TRBJ1-6; TRBD1 matches at 10 bases. The V and J ends lost 6 bases and 8 bases, in that order; junction bases with no gene match: 4. This CDR3 has 14 amino acids. The germline V gene has CDR1 MNHEY and CDR2 SMNVEV (reference sequence). The CDR3 nucleotides read TGTGCCAGCAGCTGGGACAGGGGCTATTCACCCCTCCACTTT. Encoded protein: CASSWDRGYSPLHF.

The V gene is TRBV3-1 (or the pseudogene TRBV3-2), the J gene TRBJ2-4; TRBD1 is a possible D gene (5 bases). V was clipped by 4 bases and J by 0 bases, with 16 bases between them. The CDR3 runs 17 residues. Germline V gene lookup returns CDR1 LGHDT and CDR2 YNNKEL (reference sequence). The CDR3 DNA sequence: TGTGCCAGCAGCCGGTCCTCCAGGGCCCTAGCCAAAAACATTCAGTACTTC. Translation: CASSRSSRALAKNIQYF.

This chain joins TRBV13 and TRBJ2-3, with D possibly TRBD2 on 6 matching bases. V was clipped by 4 bases and J by 5 bases, with 16 bases between them. Germline V gene lookup returns CDR1 PRHDT and CDR2 FYEKMQ (reference sequence). The CDR3 covers 15 residues. CDR3 amino acids: CASSSPRTGVDTQYF. For the CDR3, the DNA is TGTGCCAGCAGCTCCCCAAGGACGGGGGTAGATACGCAGTATTTT.

The chain couples TRBV3-1 (or the pseudogene TRBV3-2) to TRBJ2-3, with 10 nucleotides matching TRBD2. Germline CDR1 reads LGHDT; CDR2 reads YNNKEL (reference sequence). CDR3 length: 15 amino acids. Losses at the gene ends were 4 bases for V and 6 bases for J; bases not matched to a gene: 7. DNA of the CDR3: TGTGCCAGCAGCCTCCTAGCGGGGGCGGGGGATACGCAGTATTTT. Residues: CASSLLAGAGDTQYF.

The chain joins TRBV6-4 to TRBJ2-3; TRBD2 matches 7 bases. The CDR3 is 16 residues long. Germline V lookup: CDR1 MRHNA, CDR2 SNTAGT. Trimming cost V 3 bases and J 2 bases; bases outside gene matches: 8. The CDR3 loop is CASSELYERDTDTQYF. CDR3 nucleotide sequence: TGTGCCAGCAGTGAACTCTATGAGCGGGACACAGATACGCAGTATTTT.

This chain links TRBV7-9 with TRBJ1-5; no clear D. This CDR3 has 16 amino acids. CDR1 is SEHNR, CDR2 FQNEAQ, per germline (reference sequence). V was clipped by 1 base and J by 2 bases, with 12 bases between them. The CDR3 nucleotides are TGTGCCAGCAGCTTAGATTCGTCGCCAGGCAATCAGCCCCAGCATTTT. Amino acids: CASSLDSSPGNQPQHF.

This chain connects TRBV7-9 to TRBJ1-2, with 9 nucleotides matching TRBD1. This CDR3 region has 16 residues. The germline V gene encodes CDR1 SEHNR and CDR2 FQNEAQ (reference sequence). V trimming: 3 bases; J trimming: 0 bases; junction bases outside the gene matches: 5. DNA of the CDR3: TGTGCCAGCAGCTTGGGACAGGGACAAGCTAACTATGGCTACACCTTC. It yields the protein CASSLGQGQANYGYTF.

This sequence joins TRBV9 and TRBJ2-5; TRBD2 matches at 11 bases. The CDR3 runs to 15 residues. The junction had 2 bases not matched to a gene; V was cut back by 0 bases and J by 4 bases. From germline, CDR1 is SGDLS and CDR2 YYNGEE. CDR3 sequence: CASSVAGTSGETQYF. DNA of the CDR3: TGTGCCAGCAGCGTAGCTGGGACTAGCGGAGAGACCCAGTACTTC.

V is TRBV19 and J is TRBJ1-2; 7 bases map to TRBD1. Germline V lookup: CDR1 LNHDA, CDR2 SQIVND (reference sequence). The V segment lost 3 bases and the J segment 2 bases; nucleotides outside the gene matches: 3. The CDR3 consists of 14 residues. CDR3 sequence: CASSMSTGNYGYTF. The CDR3 DNA is TGTGCCAGTAGTATGTCGACAGGGAACTATGGCTACACCTTC.

The CDR3 is CASSPGGIGQKLFF. DNA for the CDR3: TGTGCCAGCAGCCCGGGGGGGATTGGGCAAAAACTGTTTTTT. This rearrangement joins TRBV7-2 to TRBJ1-4; a possible D gene is TRBD1 (5 bases). This CDR3 has 14 residues. CDR1 and CDR2 (germline): SGHTA, FQGNSA. Trimming took 5 bases from V and 9 from J, leaving 16 bases between them.

This clone was recorded many times. The chain carries TRBV2 and TRBJ1-2; D not resolved. V was pared by 3 bases and J by 5 bases, with 7 bases between. The CDR3 totals 12 residues. Germline lookup yields CDR1 SNHLY and CDR2 FYNNEI. The DNA for the CDR3 is TGTGCCAGCAGTGAGTTTTCATATGGCTACACCTTC. As protein: CASSEFSYGYTF.

This clone was seen a few times. The chain couples TRBV7-2 to TRBJ2-3; 7 bases match TRBD1. With V trimmed by 5 bases and J by 4 bases, 9 bases remained unmatched. The CDR3 covers 15 residues. In germline, CDR1 is SGHTA, CDR2 FQGNSA. This chain's CDR3 is CASSHDRVVPDTQYF. CDR3 DNA: TGTGCCAGCAGCCACGACAGGGTGGTTCCAGATACGCAGTATTTT.

Only a few counts were recorded for this clone. V usage is TRBV5-1 and J usage is TRBJ1-5, with D maybe TRBD1 (6 bases). Germline values: CDR1 SGHRS, CDR2 YFSETQ. This CDR3 spans 16 amino acids. V lost 4 bases to trimming and J lost 0 bases, with 14 bases between them. CDR3 in amino acids: CASSAGTSFSNQPQHF. The CDR3 bases are TGCGCCAGCAGCGCAGGGACATCCTTTAGCAATCAGCCCCAGCATTTT. Full variable domain (remainder filled in from reference TRBV5-1 and TRBJ1-5): KAGVTQTPRYLIKTRGQQVTLSCSPISGHRSVSWYQQTPGQGLQFLFEYFSETQRNKGNFPGRFSGRQFSNSRSEMNVSTLELGDSALYLCASSAGTSFSNQPQHFGDGTRLSIL.

This chain connects TRBV3-1 (or the pseudogene TRBV3-2) to TRBJ1-6; D remains ambiguous. V lost 1 base to trimming and J lost 0 bases, with 7 bases between them. The CDR3 totals 16 residues. Germline V lookup: CDR1 LGHDT, CDR2 YNNKEL (reference sequence). For the CDR3, the DNA is TGTGCCAGCAGCCAAGTATCCTTCTCCTATAATTCACCCCTCCACTTT. It translates to CASSQVSFSYNSPLHF.

The chain employs TRBV20-1 and TRBJ2-3, with D perhaps matching TRBD2 (6 bases). The CDR3 covers 14 residues. The ends were cut back, 3 bases at V and 1 base at J, with 11 bases in the middle. CDR1 is DFQATT and CDR2 is SNEGSKA in the germline V gene (reference sequence). The CDR3 nucleotides are TGCAGTGCTAGTCGCGGGACGGGCACAGATACGCAGTATTTT. Translated: CSASRGTGTDTQYF.

The sample holds a few counts of this clone. This chain joins TRBV2 and TRBJ1-3; a weak D match, TRBD1 (5 bases). The germline CDR1 and CDR2 sequences are SNHLY and FYNNEI. Trimming shortened V by 2 bases and J by 6 bases, and 14 bases separated the two germline ends. The CDR3 consists of 15 residues. The CDR3 spells CASSETPGKENTIYF. The CDR3, as DNA: TGTGCCAGCAGTGAAACCCCAGGGAAAGAAAACACCATATATTTT. The variable domain in full, with the rest retrieved from reference TRBV2 and TRBJ1-3, is EPEVTQTPSHQVTQMGQEVILRCVPISNHLYFYWYRQILGQKVEFLVSFYNNEISEKSEIFDDQFSVERPDGSNFTLKIRSTKLEDSAMYFCASSETPGKENTIYFGEGSWLTVV.